One sample yielded the 26 T cell receptor beta chains listed below, sequenced in a study of blood T cells in healthy people across ages. A second PCR, run for about 6 to 11 cycles, used a sample-barcoded 5' primer plus a J-beta primer mix. TCRdb used MiXCR to reprocess the 5' RACE reads, holding one entry per CDR3 protein. The table lists about 1 million distinct CDR3 sequences, 45% of them singletons. The material sequenced was blood. The receptors come from a woman aged 60-70 years in good health.

This clonotype appeared a few times. This chain connects TRBV6-2 or TRBV6-3 to TRBJ2-5; D gene ambiguous. This CDR3 is 11 amino acids long. V was clipped by 5 bases and J by 9 bases, with 10 bases between them. The germline CDR1 and CDR2 sequences are MNHEY and SVGEGT. The CDR3 loop is CASSPDRAQYF. CDR3 DNA sequence: TGTGCCAGCAGTCCGGATCGGGCCCAGTACTTC.

There are a few counts of this clonotype. The chain uses TRBV7-9 and TRBJ2-7; no reliable D call. V was clipped by 1 base and J by 7 bases, with 8 bases between them. The V gene's germline CDR1 is SEHNR and CDR2 FQNEAQ (reference sequence). This CDR3 region has 12 residues. The CDR3 DNA reads TGTGCCAGCAGCTTAGATTGGGCAGAGCAGTACTTC. Amino acids: CASSLDWAEQYF. Complete variable domain (other parts from reference TRBV7-9 and TRBJ2-7): DTGVSQNPRHKITKRGQNVTFRCDPISEHNRLYWYRQTLGQGPEFLTYFQNEAQLEKSRLLSDRFSAERPKGSFSTLEIQRTEQGDSAMYLCASSLDWAEQYFGPGTRLTVT.

The chain links TRBV29-1 to TRBJ2-6; possibly TRBD1 or TRBD2 for D (5 bases each). The CDR3 covers 16 residues. Looked up from germline, CDR1 is SQVTM and CDR2 is ANQGSEA. Trimming took 6 bases from V and 0 from J, leaving 15 bases between them. The CDR3 is CSVGSTGRSGANVLTF. DNA of the CDR3: TGCAGCGTGGGATCGACGGGACGCTCTGGGGCCAACGTCCTGACTTTC.

This chain uses TRBV27 with TRBJ1-5; D possibly corresponds to TRBD1 (5 bases). Germline V gene sequence: CDR1 MNHEY, CDR2 SMNVEV (reference sequence). Trimming took 2 bases from V and 6 from J, leaving 17 bases between them. There are 16 residues in the CDR3. CDR3 DNA: TGTGCCAGCAGTTTAAGCGGCAGGGCGGGGGGTCAGCCCCAGCATTTT. This gives the protein CASSLSGRAGGQPQHF.

This chain links TRBV11-3 with TRBJ2-1; perhaps TRBD2 as D (7 bases). Germline loops: CDR1 SGHNT, CDR2 YENEEA. The V gene lost 1 base and the J gene lost 7 bases, with 17 bases spanning the gap. CDR3 length: 16 residues. CDR3 region: CASSLGPRGAGNEQFF. CDR3 bases: TGTGCCAGCAGCTTAGGCCCTCGGGGGGCGGGGAATGAGCAGTTCTTC.

The J gene is TRBJ1-1, the V gene TRBV7-2; D might be TRBD1 (5 bases). This CDR3 spans 14 amino acids. CDR1 and CDR2 from the germline V gene are SGHTA and FQGNSA. V dropped 5 bases and J dropped 2 bases, with 12 bases sitting between them. CDR3 in amino acids: CASSPTRGNTEAFF. The CDR3 DNA follows: TGTGCCAGCAGCCCGACAAGGGGAAACACTGAAGCTTTCTTT.

This clonotype was detected a few times. The chain recombines TRBV5-1 with TRBJ2-5; 13 positions match TRBD2. V shed 2 bases and J 4 bases; nucleotides not matched to a gene: 8. Germline assignment: CDR1 SGHRS and CDR2 YFSETQ. The CDR3 has 17 residues. In nucleotides, the CDR3 is TGCGCCAGCAGCTTTGGACTAGCGGGAGAAGAGGCAGAGACCCAGTACTTC. This codes for CASSFGLAGEEAETQYF.

The V gene is TRBV5-8, the J gene TRBJ1-4, with 7 positions matching TRBD1. V was pared by 2 bases and J by 8 bases, with 6 bases of the junction left unmatched. The CDR3 totals 14 residues. Per the germline V gene, CDR1 is SGHTS and CDR2 is YDEGEE. DNA of the CDR3: TGTGCCAGCAGCTTCGGGACAGCGGGGGAAAAACTGTTTTTT. It is translated as CASSFGTAGEKLFF.

This clonotype turned up a few times. The V and J genes are TRBV12-3 or TRBV12-4 and TRBJ2-3; tentative D call: TRBD1 (6 bases). This CDR3 spans 11 amino acids. V was trimmed by 5 bases and J by 9 bases, leaving 9 bases between them. Written as DNA, the CDR3 is TGTGCCAGCAGTCAGGGGTTAACGCAGTATTTT. Translating gives CASSQGLTQYF.

The chain carries TRBV5-6 and TRBJ2-5, with D perhaps TRBD2 (5 bases). In germline, CDR1 is SGHDT, CDR2 YYEEEE. The ends were cut back, 4 bases at V and 0 bases at J, with 10 bases in the middle. CDR3 length: 14 residues. The CDR3 reads CASSGRGYQETQYF. DNA for the CDR3: TGTGCCAGCAGCGGACGAGGGTACCAAGAGACCCAGTACTTC. The variable domain in full, with the rest retrieved from reference TRBV5-6 and TRBJ2-5, is DAGVTQSPTHLIKTRGQQVTLRCSPKSGHDTVSWYQQALGQGPQFIFQYYEEEERQRGNFPDRFSGHQFPNYSSELNVNALLLGDSALYLCASSGRGYQETQYFGPGTRLLVL.

This clonotype was counted only a few times. This chain connects TRBV11-2 to TRBJ2-7; no clear D. In germline, CDR1 is SGHAT, CDR2 FQNNGV. V lost 0 bases to trimming and J lost 0 bases, with 21 bases between them. The CDR3 spans 19 residues. CDR3 amino acids: CASSLEMAQRLSASYEQYF. The CDR3 coding sequence is TGTGCCAGCAGCTTAGAGATGGCACAGAGGCTCTCAGCCTCCTACGAGCAGTACTTC. The full variable domain, in which reference TRBV11-2 and TRBJ2-7 provide the parts outside the CDR3, is EAGVAQSPRYKIIEKRQSVAFWCNPISGHATLYWYQQILGQGPKLLIQFQNNGVVDDSQLPKDRFSAERLKGVDSTLKIQPAKLEDSAVYLCASSLEMAQRLSASYEQYFGPGTRLTVT.

This clonotype was counted between two and nine times. The chain has TRBV12-3 or TRBV12-4 and TRBJ2-3; 10 positions match TRBD1. Losses at the gene ends were 6 bases for V and 1 base for J; bases not matched to a gene: 7. The CDR3 totals 16 residues. The CDR3 protein is CASRDRDRGRTDTQYF. The DNA of the CDR3 is TGTGCCAGCAGAGACCGGGACAGGGGCCGCACAGATACGCAGTATTTT.

V gene TRBV2 combines with J gene TRBJ2-1; TRBD2 aligns across 8 bases. CDR1 and CDR2 from the germline V gene are SNHLY and FYNNEI. V was pared by 6 bases and J by 6 bases, with 10 bases of the junction left unmatched. CDR3 length equals 15 residues. As DNA, the CDR3 is TGTGCCAGCAGCCCAGGACTAGCTTTTAGCAATGAGCAGTTCTTC. Its translation is CASSPGLAFSNEQFF.

This chain joins TRBV20-1 and TRBJ2-1; D gene uncertain. Germline V gives CDR1 DFQATT, CDR2 SNEGSKA (reference sequence). Trimming left V 1 base short and J 6 bases short, with 10 bases between. The CDR3 is 13 amino acids. The CDR3 is CSARGPNPNEQFF. The CDR3 nucleotides read TGCAGTGCTAGAGGACCCAACCCCAATGAGCAGTTCTTC.

CDR3 region: CASSPKGQAGYEQYF. The DNA for the CDR3 is TGTGCCAGCAGCCCGAAAGGACAGGCCGGCTACGAGCAGTACTTC. V usage is TRBV5-5 and J usage is TRBJ2-7; 7 nucleotides agree with TRBD1. The CDR3 sequence is 15 residues long. V trimming: 4 bases; J trimming: 3 bases; junction bases outside the gene matches: 10. The germline V gene encodes CDR1 SGHKS and CDR2 YYEKEE (reference sequence).

In DNA, the CDR3 is TGTGCCAGCAGCTACACAGGGGCGACCGACGAGCAGTACTTC. Its protein product is CASSYTGATDEQYF. This rearrangement joins TRBV7-9 to TRBJ2-5; 7 nucleotides agree with TRBD1. Judging by the DNA end, TRBJ2-7 fits better; the J call may be wrong. Germline CDR1 reads SEHNR; CDR2 reads FQNEAQ (reference sequence). The CDR3 length is 14 residues.

The sample holds a few counts of this clonotype. In DNA form, the CDR3 reads TGTGCCAGCAGATCACTAGCGGGAGGGCGCAATGAGCAGTTCTTC. Translating gives CASRSLAGGRNEQFF. The chain couples TRBV7-9 to TRBJ2-1, with 13 bases matching TRBD2. CDR3 length: 15 amino acids. V lost 6 bases and J lost 6; bases outside the gene matches: 5. In germline, CDR1 is SEHNR, CDR2 FQNEAQ (reference sequence).

Details on this clonotype: Germline is not matched at one junction end, which may reflect a read error. The rearrangement links TRBV15 to TRBJ1-6, with D unresolved. This CDR3 is built from 14 residues. The germline V gene has CDR1 LNHNV and CDR2 YYDKDF (reference sequence). The CDR3: CTTSRDRANSPLHF. CDR3 in DNA: TGTACCACCAGCAGAGATCGGGCTAATTCACCCCTCCACTTT.

The chain has TRBV28 and TRBJ2-3; 9 bases line up with TRBD2. The CDR3 extends over 17 amino acids. Trimming at V came to 3 bases and at J to 4 bases, leaving 11 bases not matched to a gene. Germline values: CDR1 MDHEN, CDR2 SYDVKM. The CDR3 sequence: CASSFPHSGRQADTQYF. CDR3 sequence (DNA): TGTGCCAGCAGTTTCCCCCACAGCGGGAGGCAGGCAGATACGCAGTATTTT.

This chain connects TRBV10-3 to TRBJ2-3; 11 positions agree with TRBD1. Germline-derived CDR1 and CDR2 are ENHRY and SYGVKD. Trimming at V came to 4 bases and at J to 1 base, leaving 7 bases not matched to a gene. The CDR3 spans 17 residues. The DNA for the CDR3 is TGTGCCATCAGTGGAATGGACAGGGGGCGGGGCACAGATACGCAGTATTTT. It specifies CAISGMDRGRGTDTQYF.

This clonotype was seen only a few times. The chain couples TRBV7-2 to TRBJ2-5; a possible D gene is TRBD2 (6 bases). This CDR3 contains 14 residues. V was pared by 6 bases and J by 5 bases, with 16 bases between. CDR1 and CDR2 (germline): SGHTA, FQGNSA. CDR3 protein: CASRGTLSRETQYF. As DNA, the CDR3 is TGTGCCAGCAGGGGGACTCTCTCAAGGGAGACCCAGTACTTC.

This chain joins TRBV7-3 and TRBJ2-1, with D unclear. Germline lookup yields CDR1 SGHTA and CDR2 FQGTGA. CDR3 length equals 17 residues. Trimming cost V 0 bases and J 0 bases, with 12 bases left between them. The CDR3 is CASSLTADGSSYNEQFF. CDR3 DNA: TGTGCCAGCAGCTTAACTGCGGACGGTAGCTCCTACAATGAGCAGTTCTTC.

A single count supports this clonotype. The chain couples TRBV6-5 to TRBJ2-7; the match to TRBD1 covers 8 bases. The CDR3 is 14 residues long. CDR1 and CDR2 (germline): MNHEY, SVGAGI. With 5 bases clipped from V and 7 bases from J, the junction kept 10 bases outside the gene matches. CDR3 nucleotides: TGTGCCAGCAGTGACGGGGGACAGGAAGGGGAGCAGTACTTC. Protein product: CASSDGGQEGEQYF.

V gene TRBV10-3 combines with J gene TRBJ2-1, with 10 positions matching TRBD2. This CDR3 region has 14 residues. Germline V gives CDR1 ENHRY, CDR2 SYGVKD. The trim removed 10 bases at V and 8 bases at J, leaving 11 bases unmatched. DNA of the CDR3: TGTGCCACCGACGGGGCTAGCGGGAGTGATGAGCAGTTCTTC. This gives the protein CATDGASGSDEQFF.

This clonotype was counted between two and nine times. The rearrangement uses TRBV27 and TRBJ1-2, with 9 bases aligning to TRBD1. The length of the CDR3 is 14 residues. Trimming cost V 5 bases and J 4 bases; bases outside gene matches: 5. The germline V gene has CDR1 MNHEY and CDR2 SMNVEV (reference sequence). Here the CDR3 reads CASSPRGQGYGYTF. CDR3 sequence (DNA): TGTGCCAGCAGTCCCCGGGGACAGGGCTATGGCTACACCTTC.

The rearrangement joins TRBV28 to TRBJ1-4, with a weak D call TRBD1 (6 bases). The CDR3 loop spans 14 amino acids. V lost 6 bases and J 7 bases, leaving 15 bases between the germline ends. In germline, CDR1 is MDHEN, CDR2 SYDVKM. The CDR3 loop is CASRGSAGVEKLFF. The DNA for the CDR3 is TGTGCCAGCAGGGGGTCGGCAGGGGTTGAAAAACTGTTTTTT.